Detailed here is one T cell receptor beta chain. This sample is part of a study of blood T cell repertoires in COVID-19. In the study overall: Acute-phase and convalescent COVID-19 samples originated in the United States, Italy and Spain.

V was clipped by 2 bases and J by 4 bases; unmatched bases: 2. The germline gives CDR1 SGHTA, CDR2 FQGTGA. The CDR3 has 14 amino acids. Data came from immunoSEQ multiplex PCR; TCRdb stores just in-frame clones and leaves some out. In the table there are approximately 89,000 clones, under 85% of which are singletons. The sequence was obtained from a man between 70 and 80 years old with acute or convalescent COVID-19. V is TRBV7-3 and J is TRBJ2-1; 7 bases match TRBD2. The sequenced sample consisted of peripheral blood. CDR3 sequence (DNA): TGTGCCAGCAGCTTAGCAGCGGGGTACAATGAGCAGTTCTTC. This gives the protein CASSLAAGYNEQFF.